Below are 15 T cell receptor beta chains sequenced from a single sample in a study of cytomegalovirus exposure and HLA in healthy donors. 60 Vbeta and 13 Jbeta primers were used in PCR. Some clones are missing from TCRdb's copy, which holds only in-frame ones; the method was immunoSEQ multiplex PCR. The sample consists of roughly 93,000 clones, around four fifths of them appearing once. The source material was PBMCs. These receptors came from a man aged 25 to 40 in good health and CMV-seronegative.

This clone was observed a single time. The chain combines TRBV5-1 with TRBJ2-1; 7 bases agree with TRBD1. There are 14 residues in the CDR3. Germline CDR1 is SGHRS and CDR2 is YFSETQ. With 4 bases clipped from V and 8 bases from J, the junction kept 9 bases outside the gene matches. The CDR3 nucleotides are TGCGCCAGCAGCCTGACAGGGTCGGGCGATGAGCAGTTCTTC. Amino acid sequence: CASSLTGSGDEQFF.

The CDR3 loop reads CASSIWESTEAFF. DNA for the CDR3: TGTGCCAGTAGTATCTGGGAGAGCACTGAAGCTTTCTTT. The chain carries TRBV19 and TRBJ1-1; the D is unclear. Germline V CDR1 and CDR2: LNHDA, SQIVND (reference sequence). The V and J ends lost 3 bases and 4 bases respectively, with 9 bases between them. This CDR3 contains 13 residues.

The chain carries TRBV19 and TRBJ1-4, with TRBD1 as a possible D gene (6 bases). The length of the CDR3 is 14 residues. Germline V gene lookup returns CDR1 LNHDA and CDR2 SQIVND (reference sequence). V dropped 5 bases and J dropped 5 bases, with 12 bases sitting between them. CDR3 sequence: CASSPTGTNEKLFF. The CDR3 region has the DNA TGTGCCAGTAGTCCAACCGGGACAAATGAAAAACTGTTTTTT.

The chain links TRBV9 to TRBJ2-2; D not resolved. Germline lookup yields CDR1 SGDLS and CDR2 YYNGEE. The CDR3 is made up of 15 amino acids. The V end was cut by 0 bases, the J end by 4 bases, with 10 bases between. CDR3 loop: CASSVGQVFTGELFF. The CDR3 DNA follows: TGTGCCAGCAGCGTAGGCCAGGTTTTCACCGGGGAGCTGTTTTTT.

The CDR3 here is CASRSSGSYEQYF. CDR3 sequence (DNA): TGTGCCAGCAGATCAAGCGGGAGCTACGAGCAGTACTTC. The chain recombines TRBV6-6 with TRBJ2-7, with 8 bases fitting TRBD2. The V and J ends lost 6 bases and 3 bases, in that order; junction bases with no gene match: 4. Germline values: CDR1 MNHNY, CDR2 SVGAGI (reference sequence). The CDR3 loop spans 13 amino acids.

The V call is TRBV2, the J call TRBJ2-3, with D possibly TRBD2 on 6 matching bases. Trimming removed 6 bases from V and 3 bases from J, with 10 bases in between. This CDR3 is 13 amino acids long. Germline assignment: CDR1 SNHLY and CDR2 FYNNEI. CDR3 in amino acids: CASSKLATDTQYF. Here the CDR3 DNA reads TGTGCCAGCAGCAAACTAGCTACAGATACGCAGTATTTT.

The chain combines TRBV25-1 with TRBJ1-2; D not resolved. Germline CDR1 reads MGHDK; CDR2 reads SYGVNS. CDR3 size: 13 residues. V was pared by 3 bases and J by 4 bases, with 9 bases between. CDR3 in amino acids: CASSETAVYGYTF. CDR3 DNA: TGTGCCAGCAGTGAGACTGCAGTCTATGGCTACACCTTC.

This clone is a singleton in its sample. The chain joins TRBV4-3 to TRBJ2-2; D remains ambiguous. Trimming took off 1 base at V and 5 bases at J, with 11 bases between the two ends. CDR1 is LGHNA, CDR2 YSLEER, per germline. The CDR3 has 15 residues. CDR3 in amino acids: CASSQALRQTGELFF. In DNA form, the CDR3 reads TGCGCCAGCAGCCAAGCACTGAGGCAAACCGGGGAGCTGTTTTTT.

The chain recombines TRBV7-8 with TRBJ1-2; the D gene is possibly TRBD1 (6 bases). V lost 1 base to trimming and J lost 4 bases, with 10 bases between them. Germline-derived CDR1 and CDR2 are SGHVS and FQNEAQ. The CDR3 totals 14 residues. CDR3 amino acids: CASSLVPRGYGYTF. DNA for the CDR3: TGTGCCAGCAGCTTAGTACCCAGGGGCTATGGCTACACCTTC.

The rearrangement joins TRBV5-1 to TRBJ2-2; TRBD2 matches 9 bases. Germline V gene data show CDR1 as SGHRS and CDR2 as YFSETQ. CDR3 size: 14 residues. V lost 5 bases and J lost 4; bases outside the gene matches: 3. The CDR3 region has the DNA TGCGCCAGCAGGGCGGGGGGGCCCACCGGGGAGCTGTTTTTT. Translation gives CASRAGGPTGELFF.

CDR3 sequence (DNA): TGTGCCAGCAGCCTAGGACAGGGGGGGGCCTACAATGAGCAGTTCTTC. Its translation is CASSLGQGGAYNEQFF. The genes are TRBV5-8 and TRBJ2-1, with TRBD1 matching over 10 bases. CDR1 SGHTS and CDR2 YDEGEE come from the germline V gene. The CDR3 loop spans 16 amino acids. The V and J ends lost 4 bases and 2 bases, in that order; junction bases with no gene match: 6.

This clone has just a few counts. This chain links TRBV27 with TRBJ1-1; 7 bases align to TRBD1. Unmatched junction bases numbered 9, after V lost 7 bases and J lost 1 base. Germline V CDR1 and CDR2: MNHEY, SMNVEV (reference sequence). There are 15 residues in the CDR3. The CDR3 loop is CASTQQGTANTEAFF. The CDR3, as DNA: TGTGCCAGCACCCAACAAGGGACAGCGAACACTGAAGCTTTCTTT.

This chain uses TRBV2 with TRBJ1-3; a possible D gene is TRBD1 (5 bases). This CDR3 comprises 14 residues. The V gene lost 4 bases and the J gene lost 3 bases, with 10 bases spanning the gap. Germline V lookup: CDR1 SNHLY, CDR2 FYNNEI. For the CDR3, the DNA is TGTGCCAGCAGTGCCCCAAGGGGTGGAAACACCATATATTTT. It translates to CASSAPRGGNTIYF.

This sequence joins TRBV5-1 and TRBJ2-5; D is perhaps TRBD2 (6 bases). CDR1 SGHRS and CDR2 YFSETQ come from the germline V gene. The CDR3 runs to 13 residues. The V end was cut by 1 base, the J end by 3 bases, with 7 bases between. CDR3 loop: CASSLTGEETQYF. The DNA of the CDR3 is TGCGCCAGCAGCTTGACGGGAGAAGAGACCCAGTACTTC. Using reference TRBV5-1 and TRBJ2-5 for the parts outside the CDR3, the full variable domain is KAGVTQTPRYLIKTRGQQVTLSCSPISGHRSVSWYQQTPGQGLQFLFEYFSETQRNKGNFPGRFSGRQFSNSRSEMNVSTLELGDSALYLCASSLTGEETQYFGPGTRLLVL.

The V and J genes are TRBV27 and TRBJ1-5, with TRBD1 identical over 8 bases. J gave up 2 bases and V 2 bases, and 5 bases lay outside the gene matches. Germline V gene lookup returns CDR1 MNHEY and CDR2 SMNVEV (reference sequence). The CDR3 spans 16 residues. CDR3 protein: CASSLGGQAGNQPQHF. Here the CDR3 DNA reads TGTGCCAGCAGTTTAGGGGGACAGGCGGGCAATCAGCCCCAGCATTTT.